This TCR beta chain stems from a study of blood T cell repertoires in COVID-19. About the study: Both acute and convalescent COVID-19 samples were obtained from the United States, Italy and Spain.

TCRdb's copy holds only in-frame clones and misses some; the assay was immunoSEQ multiplex PCR. The table includes 150,000 to 200,000 clones, roughly 80% detected once. V shed 6 bases and J shed 3 bases, with 11 bases lying between them. This CDR3 has 13 residues. J is TRBJ1-2 and V is TRBV12-3 or TRBV12-4; D is uncertain. The source of this sequence is a woman between 45 and 65 years old who had recovered from COVID-19. What was sequenced was PBMCs or T cells enriched from blood (not recorded which). CDR3 amino acids: CASSPERYYGYTF. The DNA for the CDR3 is TGTGCCAGCAGCCCTGAGCGGTACTATGGCTACACCTTC.